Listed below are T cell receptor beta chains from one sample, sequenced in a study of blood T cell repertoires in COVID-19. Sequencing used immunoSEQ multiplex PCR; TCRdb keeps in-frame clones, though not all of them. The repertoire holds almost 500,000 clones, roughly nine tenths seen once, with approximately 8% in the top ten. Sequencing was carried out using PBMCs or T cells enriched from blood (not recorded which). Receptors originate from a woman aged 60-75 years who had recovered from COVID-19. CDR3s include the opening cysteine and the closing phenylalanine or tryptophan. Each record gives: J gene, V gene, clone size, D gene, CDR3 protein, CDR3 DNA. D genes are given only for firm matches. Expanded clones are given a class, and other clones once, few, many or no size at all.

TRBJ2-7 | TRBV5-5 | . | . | CASSRVFGGSYEQYF | TGTGCCAGCAGCCGTGTTTTTGGCGGCTCCTACGAGCAGTACTTC
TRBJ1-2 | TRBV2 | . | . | CASRAGIYTLYGYTF | TGTGCCAGCAGAGCCGGGATTTATACTCTCTATGGCTACACCTTC
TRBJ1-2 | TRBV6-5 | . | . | CAGRQGWGYTF | TGTGCCGGGCGGCAGGGGTGGGGCTACACCTTC
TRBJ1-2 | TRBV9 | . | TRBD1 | CASSASTGAYGYTF | TGTGCCAGCAGCGCCTCCACAGGGGCCTATGGCTACACCTTC
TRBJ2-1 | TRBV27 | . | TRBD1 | CASSSTGLHEQFF | TGTGCCAGCAGTTCGACAGGGCTACATGAGCAGTTCTTC
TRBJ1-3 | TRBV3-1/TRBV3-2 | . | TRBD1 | CASSQGTDVGQGYGNTIYF | TGTGCCAGCAGCCAAGGAACTGATGTGGGACAGGGGTACGGAAACACCATATATTTT
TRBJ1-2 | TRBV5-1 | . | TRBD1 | CASSLGQNYGYTF | TGCGCCAGCAGCCTGGGACAGAACTATGGCTACACCTTC
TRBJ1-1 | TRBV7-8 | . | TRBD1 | CASSPLNTGGAGVNTEAFF | TGTGCCAGCAGCCCCCTCAACACAGGGGGCGCAGGCGTGAACACTGAAGCTTTCTTT
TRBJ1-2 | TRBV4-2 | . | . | CASSHPGFREEYGYTF | TGTGCCAGCAGCCACCCAGGCTTCAGGGAGGAGTATGGCTACACCTTC
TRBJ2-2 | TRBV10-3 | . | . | CATRLGGGDTGELFF | TGTGCCACCCGACTGGGGGGTGGTGACACCGGGGAGCTGTTTTTT
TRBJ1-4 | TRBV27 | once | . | CASSLNRGNEKLFF | TGTGCCAGCAGTTTAAATAGAGGGAATGAAAAACTGTTTTTT
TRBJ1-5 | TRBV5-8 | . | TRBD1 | CASSFGTGGHQPQHF | TGTGCCAGCAGCTTCGGGACAGGGGGACATCAGCCCCAGCATTTT
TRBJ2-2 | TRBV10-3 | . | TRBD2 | CATKTSGGAPGELFF | TGTGCCACCAAGACTAGCGGGGGGGCTCCAGGGGAGCTGTTTTTT
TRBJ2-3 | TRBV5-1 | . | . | CASSLEAGPTDTQYF | TGCGCCAGCAGCTTGGAAGCAGGGCCCACAGATACGCAGTATTTT
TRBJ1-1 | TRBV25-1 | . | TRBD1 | CASSEYILETGGTEAFF | TGTGCCAGCAGTGAATATATACTCGAGACAGGGGGCACTGAAGCTTTCTTT
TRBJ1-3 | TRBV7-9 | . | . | CASSLIPLNSGNTIYF | TGTGCCAGCAGCTTAATCCCTCTAAACTCTGGAAACACCATATATTTT
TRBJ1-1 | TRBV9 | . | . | CASSVAGNTEAFF | TGTGCCAGCAGCGTAGCGGGAAACACTGAAGCTTTCTTT
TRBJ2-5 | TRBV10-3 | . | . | CAISATQETQYF | TGTGCCATCAGTGCGACTCAAGAGACCCAGTACTTC
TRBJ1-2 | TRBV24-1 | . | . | CATSDPSDSLNYGYTF | TGTGCCACCAGTGACCCCTCGGACAGCCTCAACTATGGCTACACCTTC
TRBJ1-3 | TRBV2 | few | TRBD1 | CASGETGEGNTIYF | TGTGCCAGCGGAGAAACAGGGGAGGGAAACACCATATATTTT
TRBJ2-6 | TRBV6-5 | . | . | CASLGSRRGANVLTF | TGTGCCAGCCTGGGCTCCCGTCGAGGGGCCAACGTCCTGACTTTC
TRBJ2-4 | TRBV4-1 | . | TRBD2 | CASSPVAGGRDIQYF | TGCGCCAGCAGCCCGGTAGCGGGGGGAAGGGACATTCAGTACTTC
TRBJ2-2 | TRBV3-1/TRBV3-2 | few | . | CASSLLGTTTGELFF | TGTGCCAGCAGCCTCCTCGGGACAACCACCGGGGAGCTGTTTTTT
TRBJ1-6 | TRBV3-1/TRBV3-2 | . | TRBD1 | CASSQPGQGFSPLHF | TGTGCCAGCAGCCAGCCGGGACAGGGATTTTCACCCCTCCACTTT
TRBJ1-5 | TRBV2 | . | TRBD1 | CASSPGQISNQPQHF | TGTGCCAGCAGCCCGGGACAGATTAGCAATCAGCCCCAGCATTTT
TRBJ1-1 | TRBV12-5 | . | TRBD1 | CASGLAWDRGQVNTEAFF | TGTGCTAGTGGTTTGGCATGGGACAGGGGGCAGGTGAACACTGAAGCTTTCTTT
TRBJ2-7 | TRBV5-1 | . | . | CASSWAAMAYEQYF | TGCGCCAGCAGCTGGGCCGCAATGGCCTACGAGCAGTACTTC
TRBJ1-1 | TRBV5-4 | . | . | CASSLGPGDTEAFF | TGTGCCAGCAGCTTGGGTCCAGGGGACACTGAAGCTTTCTTT
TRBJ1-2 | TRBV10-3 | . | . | CAIADLGAYGYTF | TGTGCCATCGCCGACCTCGGAGCCTATGGCTACACCTTC
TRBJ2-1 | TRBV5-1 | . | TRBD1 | CASSWTGDPYNEQFF | TGCGCCAGCAGCTGGACAGGGGACCCTTACAATGAGCAGTTCTTC
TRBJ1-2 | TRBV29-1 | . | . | CSYHQGSGGYTF | TGCAGCTACCATCAGGGATCCGGTGGCTACACCTTC
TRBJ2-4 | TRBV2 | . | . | CASRVGGNIQYF | TGTGCCAGCCGGGTCGGGGGAAACATTCAGTACTTC
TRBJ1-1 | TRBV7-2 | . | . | CASSLTPNTEAFF | TGTGCCAGCAGCTTGACACCGAACACTGAAGCTTTCTTT
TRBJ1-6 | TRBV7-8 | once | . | CASSLGGPAAHSPLHF | TGTGCCAGCAGCTTAGGAGGTCCAGCAGCCCATTCACCCCTCCACTTT
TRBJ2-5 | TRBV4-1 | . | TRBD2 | CASSQVGTAGGQETQYF | TGCGCCAGCAGCCAAGTCGGGACAGCGGGGGGGCAAGAGACCCAGTACTTC
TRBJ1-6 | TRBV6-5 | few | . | CASSTGQSYNSPLHF | TGTGCCAGCAGTACAGGACAGTCCTATAATTCACCCCTCCACTTT